This is a list of T cell receptor beta chains from one sample in a study of CD8 T cells in Susac syndrome. TCRdb re-analysed the immunoSEQ multiplex PCR reads in MiXCR, keeping a single row per CDR3 protein. The repertoire holds about 140,000 distinct CDR3 sequences, with 85% to 95% as singletons. Sequencing was carried out using CD4+ T cells from PBMCs. The receptor set was obtained from a human donor with Susac syndrome. The conserved cysteine and the conserved F or W are not part of the CDR3 here. Each record gives: CDR3 protein, D gene, V gene. A D gene is named only where the DNA matches it firmly.

CDR3 protein: SARDRLENYYGGYT
D gene: -
V gene: TRBV20-1

CDR3 protein: SASGTSGIQETQY
D gene: TRBD2
V gene: TRBV20-1

CDR3 protein: ASSRRGLYNEQF
D gene: -
V gene: TRBV3-1

CDR3 protein: ASRRQGPMDEQY
D gene: TRBD1
V gene: TRBV7-9

CDR3 protein: ASRWTLAGAYNEQF
D gene: TRBD2
V gene: TRBV12-3/TRBV12-4

CDR3 protein: ASGVQPQH
D gene: -
V gene: TRBV28

CDR3 protein: ASSLVTSATYNEQF
D gene: TRBD2
V gene: TRBV12-3/TRBV12-4

CDR3 protein: AWSGAGTGIHEQY
D gene: TRBD1
V gene: TRBV30

CDR3 protein: AFDGANQPQH
D gene: -
V gene: TRBV30

CDR3 protein: SALGVAGRTYEQY
D gene: TRBD2
V gene: TRBV20-1

CDR3 protein: ATSDQISDTQY
D gene: -
V gene: TRBV24-1

CDR3 protein: ASSYSRLLPSTQY
D gene: -
V gene: TRBV6-5

CDR3 protein: ASSPRTGATFAEQY
D gene: TRBD1
V gene: TRBV28

CDR3 protein: ASRPTGAKNIQY
D gene: TRBD1
V gene: TRBV28

CDR3 protein: ASSQQAIRLTEAF
D gene: -
V gene: TRBV6-2/TRBV6-3

CDR3 protein: ASSRGRGSGYT
D gene: -
V gene: TRBV30

CDR3 protein: AWSEGIDQPQH
D gene: -
V gene: TRBV30

CDR3 protein: SARDFSGANEKLF
D gene: -
V gene: TRBV20-1

CDR3 protein: ASSSGQGRAEKLF
D gene: TRBD1
V gene: TRBV7-8

CDR3 protein: SANDGYGYT
D gene: -
V gene: TRBV20-1

CDR3 protein: ASSPDRGGLQPQH
D gene: TRBD1
V gene: TRBV18

CDR3 protein: ASSLGGGGYGYT
D gene: -
V gene: TRBV5-1

CDR3 protein: ASSVSPGEVETQY
D gene: -
V gene: TRBV9

CDR3 protein: ASSPGQGGPDTQY
D gene: TRBD1
V gene: TRBV5-1

CDR3 protein: ASSLVGLSRVKNIQY
D gene: -
V gene: TRBV4-3

CDR3 protein: ASSRLAGKSDTQY
D gene: TRBD2
V gene: TRBV13

CDR3 protein: ASSFGTSGNNEQF
D gene: TRBD2
V gene: TRBV7-2

CDR3 protein: ASSRRLGAYNEQF
D gene: -
V gene: TRBV27

CDR3 protein: ASSTGGALKQEAF
D gene: TRBD1
V gene: TRBV5-4

CDR3 protein: ASSLRQGNLDGYT
D gene: -
V gene: TRBV27

CDR3 protein: ASSLMVRGTGTYGYT
D gene: -
V gene: TRBV5-4

CDR3 protein: ASSLARTGLHIQY
D gene: TRBD1
V gene: TRBV7-8

CDR3 protein: AWRLGGPWETQY
D gene: -
V gene: TRBV30

CDR3 protein: ASSPLAGDSPLH
D gene: -
V gene: TRBV18

CDR3 protein: ASTLSGGGIGLYNEQF
D gene: -
V gene: TRBV12-3/TRBV12-4

CDR3 protein: SAGQAEAF
D gene: TRBD1
V gene: TRBV20-1

CDR3 protein: AWSPSGGGQPQH
D gene: TRBD1
V gene: TRBV30

CDR3 protein: ASSGSSGRGTDTQY
D gene: TRBD2
V gene: TRBV7-2

CDR3 protein: ASSLLRGPLH
D gene: -
V gene: TRBV28

CDR3 protein: SARDLGGRGLYNEQF
D gene: TRBD1
V gene: TRBV20-1

CDR3 protein: ASSPNGIYEQY
D gene: -
V gene: TRBV2

CDR3 protein: ASSLGQLSNQPQH
D gene: TRBD1
V gene: TRBV12-3/TRBV12-4

CDR3 protein: ASSQDSGTQY
D gene: -
V gene: TRBV14

CDR3 protein: AWSVSDTEAF
D gene: -
V gene: TRBV30

CDR3 protein: ASSLDRIFYGYT
D gene: -
V gene: TRBV5-6

CDR3 protein: ASSGLVRQYGYT
D gene: -
V gene: TRBV2

CDR3 protein: ASSDRTSYGYT
D gene: -
V gene: TRBV5-4

CDR3 protein: SARVAGSETQY
D gene: -
V gene: TRBV20-1

CDR3 protein: ASSFRGGLYNEQF
D gene: TRBD2
V gene: TRBV7-3

CDR3 protein: AWNPLHLSGNTIY
D gene: -
V gene: TRBV30

CDR3 protein: ASSTPGQSYEQY
D gene: TRBD1
V gene: TRBV28

CDR3 protein: ASSVIPDGSQGYT
D gene: -
V gene: TRBV9

CDR3 protein: ASSQAGRTTGELF
D gene: -
V gene: TRBV4-3